Included here is one TCR beta chain sequence, with context. No antigen is known for it. After isolation, RNA underwent reverse transcription to generate cDNA as the sequencing template. Libraries were prepared by immunoSEQ multiplex PCR; TCRdb keeps only in-frame clonotypes and omits some of them. This sample carries under 300,000 clones, around 64% of them seen once, and the ten largest clones take around 0.92%. The sample belongs to a study of CD8+ T cells in alopecia areata. Looking at the study overall: Treated patients took oral tofacitinib at 5 to 10 mg twice daily. Regarding the study as a whole: Researchers say the link of baseline CD8+ expansion to response remains uncertain, with one nonresponder.

Germline CDR1 LNHDA, CDR2 SQIVND (reference sequence). The CDR3 length is 13 residues. Trimming stripped 4 bases from V and 6 bases from J, with 9 bases between. As for treatment: oral pan-JAK inhibitor, 5-10 mg twice daily. Peripheral blood and lesional scalp punch biopsies came from alopecia areata patients. Sorting separated CD4+ and CD8+ T cells out of PBMCs. The sample here was CD4+ T cells sorted from blood, taken at roughly week 53, from a patient treated with tofacitinib. J is TRBJ1-4 and V is TRBV19; D not resolved. This TCR was sampled from a human donor with alopecia areata. The CDR3 DNA reads TGTGCCAGTAGTAAAAACCGGGATGAAAAACTGTTTTTT. Translating it yields CASSKNRDEKLFF.